This TCR beta chain was obtained from a study of T cell responses to AZD1222 COVID-19 vaccine. Broader study findings: It was only after the peak T cell response that any repertoires were sampled. Recipients of two AZD1222 doses showed rising Spike-specific TCR breadth and depth.

Note on this clone: Its antigen remains unknown.

Method: immunoSEQ multiplex PCR; TCRdb's copy keeps in-frame clones and lacks some. The table records about 120,000 clones, 85% to 90% of them present only once. Germline V gene lookup returns CDR1 SGHVS and CDR2 FQNEAQ. Trimming cost V 0 bases and J 4 bases; bases outside gene matches: 6. The CDR3 runs 16 residues. This receptor was taken from an adult in good health. Sequencing was performed on peripheral blood, taken on day 0 of MenACWY control vaccination. This sequence joins TRBV7-8 and TRBJ2-7; 10 nucleotides agree with TRBD2. Here the CDR3 reads CASSLALLAGTYEQYF. The CDR3 DNA is TGTGCCAGCAGCTTAGCGCTACTAGCGGGAACTTACGAGCAGTACTTC. Complete variable domain (other parts from reference TRBV7-8 and TRBJ2-7): GAGVSQSPRYKVAKRGQDVALRCDPISGHVSLFWYQQALGQGPEFLTYFQNEAQLDKSGLPSDRFFAERPEGSVSTLKIQRTQQEDSAVYLCASSLALLAGTYEQYFGPGTRLTVT.